The 26 T cell receptor beta chains reported below all come from one sample, sequenced in a study of Ad26.COV2.S vaccination and SARS-CoV-2 variants. The treatment is: about 20 received Ad26.COV2.S at low or high dose, single or two shots; several received placebo; per-sample allocation not given. Collection of samples fell on day 63 after the first vaccine or placebo injection. Some clones are missing from TCRdb's copy, which holds only in-frame ones; the method was immunoSEQ multiplex PCR. Of some 240,000 clones detected, 87% appear once; the ten largest clones hold just under 3%. The source material was peripheral blood, sampled in a trial of Ad26.COV2.S vaccine versus placebo. These receptors came from a person aged 18-65 years who received the Ad26.COV2.S COVID-19 vaccine or a placebo.

About this clone itself: Different DNA sequences within this sample yield the same CDR3. The chain uses TRBV7-3 and TRBJ2-1, with unresolved D. CDR3 length: 12 residues. The V gene lost 1 base and the J gene lost 7 bases, with 5 bases spanning the gap. Germline lookup yields CDR1 SGHTA and CDR2 FQGTGA. In nucleotides, the CDR3 is TGTGCCAGCAGCTTAAGGGGAAATGAGCAGTTCTTC. Translating it yields CASSLRGNEQFF.

The CDR3 loop is CASSSGSNTEAFF. CDR3 sequence (DNA): TGTGCCAGCAGCTCAGGGTCGAACACTGAAGCTTTCTTT. The chain employs TRBV11-3 and TRBJ1-1, with a tentative D call TRBD1 (5 bases). The germline gives CDR1 SGHNT, CDR2 YENEEA. The CDR3 runs 13 residues. V was clipped by 4 bases and J by 1 base, with 7 bases between them.

The rearrangement uses TRBV10-3 and TRBJ2-7; D unclear. V was cut by 3 bases and J by 6 bases, with 15 bases left in between. This CDR3 comprises 14 residues. Germline V gene sequence: CDR1 ENHRY, CDR2 SYGVKD. CDR3 nucleotide sequence: TGTGCCATCAGTGACAGCAGCCCCAACTTCGAGCAGTACGTC. Amino acids: CAISDSSPNFEQYV.

The sample holds one count of this clone. This chain uses TRBV3-1 (or the pseudogene TRBV3-2) with TRBJ2-2; no clear D gene. Between the trimmed V and J ends, which lost 1 base and 7 bases, there was a span of 10 bases. CDR1 LGHDT and CDR2 YNNKEL come from the germline V gene (reference sequence). The CDR3 has 14 amino acids. The DNA of the CDR3 is TGTGCCAGCAGCCAAGGTGGTGGATTCGGGGAGCTGTTTTTT. This gives the protein CASSQGGGFGELFF.

The chain carries TRBV6-1 and TRBJ1-1; a possible D gene is TRBD1 (5 bases). The CDR3 has 17 amino acids. V was shortened by 0 bases and J by 3 bases, with 17 bases between the two germline ends. Germline values: CDR1 MNHNS, CDR2 SASEGT. As DNA, the CDR3 is TGTGCCAGCAGTGAAGCGGCGGTGAATAGAGGGGACACTGAAGCTTTCTTT. This sequence encodes CASSEAAVNRGDTEAFF.

This chain uses TRBV30 with TRBJ1-5; TRBD1 agrees at 7 bases. CDR1 is GTSNPN, CDR2 SVGIG, per germline (reference sequence). The ends lost 0 bases at V and 10 bases at J; junction bases unmatched: 3. This CDR3 contains 12 residues. CDR3 DNA sequence: TGTGCCTGGAGTGTACGGACAGGACCCCAGCATTTT. This codes for CAWSVRTGPQHF.

The chain combines TRBV10-3 with TRBJ2-2; no clear D. Germline V gene lookup returns CDR1 ENHRY and CDR2 SYGVKD. The length of the CDR3 is 16 residues. V was cut by 0 bases and J by 0 bases, with 8 bases left in between. The CDR3 region is CAISESAAPNTGELFF. The CDR3 bases are TGTGCCATCAGTGAGTCGGCAGCCCCGAACACCGGGGAGCTGTTTTTT.

In this sample, this clone turned up once. This rearrangement joins TRBV19 to TRBJ1-2; no definite D call. Germline loops: CDR1 LNHDA, CDR2 SQIVND (reference sequence). There are 15 residues in the CDR3. Trimming removed 9 bases at V and 0 bases at J, with 17 bases between. In DNA, the CDR3 is TGTGCCAGCCGGAGGGTGGGCGTTGCTAACTATGGCTACACCTTC. Its translation is CASRRVGVANYGYTF.

The chain is built from TRBV4-2 and TRBJ2-1; no clear D gene. With 2 bases removed from V and 6 bases from J, the gap between germline ends came to 5 bases. The V gene's germline CDR1 is LGHNA and CDR2 YNFKEQ. The CDR3 length is 12 residues. CDR3 protein: CASSQTANEQFF. For the CDR3, the DNA is TGTGCCAGCAGCCAAACTGCCAATGAGCAGTTCTTC.

The rearrangement joins TRBV12-3 or TRBV12-4 to TRBJ1-1, with D unresolved. This CDR3 is 13 amino acids long. Trimming left V 3 bases short and J 6 bases short, with 11 bases between. In nucleotides, the CDR3 is TGTGCCAGCAGTTTTTCGGCGCGGGCTGAAGCTTTCTTT. Translating gives CASSFSARAEAFF.

The chain couples TRBV12-3 or TRBV12-4 to TRBJ1-1; a weak D match, TRBD1 (6 bases). The CDR3 runs to 13 residues. Between the trimmed V and J ends, which lost 6 bases and 5 bases, there was a span of 13 bases. The CDR3 sequence is CASSRTEQTEAFF. Here the CDR3 DNA reads TGTGCCAGCAGCCGGACAGAACAGACTGAAGCTTTCTTT.

The chain joins TRBV5-1 to TRBJ1-6; 11 bases align to TRBD1. The CDR3 runs 15 residues. The V and J ends lost 4 bases and 8 bases, in that order; junction bases with no gene match: 5. Germline V gives CDR1 SGHRS, CDR2 YFSETQ. The CDR3 reads CASSEGQGAYSPLHF. The CDR3 DNA reads TGCGCCAGCAGCGAAGGACAGGGGGCTTATTCACCCCTCCACTTT.

The chain recombines TRBV7-6 with TRBJ2-6; D remains ambiguous. Trimming removed 0 bases from V and 1 base from J, with 7 bases in between. Per the germline V gene, CDR1 is SGHVS and CDR2 is FNYEAQ. The CDR3 totals 16 residues. The CDR3, as DNA: TGTGCCAGCAGCTTAGCCACGGGTTCTGGGGCCAACGTCCTGACTTTC. Translated, it gives CASSLATGSGANVLTF. Using reference TRBV7-6 and TRBJ2-6 for the parts outside the CDR3, the full variable domain is GAGVSQSPRYKVTKRGQDVALRCDPISGHVSLYWYRQALGQGPEFLTYFNYEAQQDKSGLPNDRFSAERPEGSISTLTIQRTEQRDSAMYRCASSLATGSGANVLTFGAGSRLTVL.

V and J are TRBV2 and TRBJ2-1, with D tentatively TRBD1 or TRBD2 (5 bases each). Germline assignment: CDR1 SNHLY and CDR2 FYNNEI. The CDR3 is made up of 14 amino acids. V was pared by 7 bases and J by 5 bases, with 15 bases between. CDR3 sequence (DNA): TGTGCCAGCAATCACCGGGACCAGAACAATGAGCAGTTCTTC. It is translated as CASNHRDQNNEQFF. The entire variable domain, with the rest obtained from reference TRBV2 and TRBJ2-1, is as follows: EPEVTQTPSHQVTQMGQEVILRCVPISNHLYFYWYRQILGQKVEFLVSFYNNEISEKSEIFDDQFSVERPDGSNFTLKIRSTKLEDSAMYFCASNHRDQNNEQFFGPGTRLTVL.

The chain joins TRBV4-3 to TRBJ1-4; a possible D gene is TRBD1 (6 bases). Trimming took off 1 base at V and 5 bases at J, with 11 bases between the two ends. Germline loops: CDR1 LGHNA, CDR2 YSLEER. The CDR3 has 15 residues. The CDR3 reads CASSQGTAGNEKLFF. CDR3 nucleotide sequence: TGCGCCAGCAGCCAAGGGACAGCGGGGAATGAAAAACTGTTTTTT.

V is TRBV7-3 and J is TRBJ1-1; D is unresolved. Germline V CDR1 and CDR2: SGHTA, FQGTGA. The CDR3 spans 14 residues. V was clipped by 5 bases and J by 0 bases, with 10 bases between them. The CDR3, as DNA: TGTGCCAGCAGCCCACGGGGTTTGAACACTGAAGCTTTCTTT. Protein sequence: CASSPRGLNTEAFF.

The J gene is TRBJ1-2, the V gene TRBV30; D not certain. V was pared by 8 bases and J by 4 bases, with 2 bases between. Germline V gives CDR1 GTSNPN, CDR2 SVGIG (reference sequence). The CDR3 runs 8 residues. The CDR3 nucleotides read TGTGCCGCCTATGGCTACACCTTC. Protein: CAAYGYTF.

This rearrangement joins TRBV19 to TRBJ2-1, with 9 bases matching TRBD1. This CDR3 has 13 amino acids. Germline-derived CDR1 and CDR2 are LNHDA and SQIVND (reference sequence). V was pared by 11 bases and J by 8 bases, with 10 bases of the junction left unmatched. In nucleotides, the CDR3 is TGTGCCTCTACTGACCGGGACAGGGATGAGCAGTTCTTC. Residues: CASTDRDRDEQFF.

The chain couples TRBV12-3 or TRBV12-4 to TRBJ1-2; D is possibly TRBD1 (5 bases). V shed 3 bases and J shed 1 base, with 6 bases lying between them. CDR3 length equals 13 residues. Here the CDR3 reads CASSLGDNYGYTF. Here the CDR3 DNA reads TGTGCCAGCAGTTTGGGGGATAACTATGGCTACACCTTC.

Remarks on this clone: One end of the junction is discordant with germline, which a read error may explain. The genes are TRBV2 and TRBJ2-5, with D unclear. The germline V gene has CDR1 SNHLY and CDR2 FYNNEI. The CDR3 extends over 11 amino acids. CDR3 protein: CASSQQGTQYF. CDR3 DNA sequence: TGTGCCAGCAGTCAACAAGGGACCCAGTACTTC.

The CDR3 DNA reads TGTGCCAGCAGCTCCGGGACAGGGGGCCACAATGAGCAGTTCTTC. Amino acid sequence: CASSSGTGGHNEQFF. V and J are TRBV5-4 and TRBJ2-1; the match to TRBD1 covers 12 bases. The CDR3 has 15 amino acids. The germline gives CDR1 SGHNT, CDR2 YYREEE (reference sequence). V lost 3 bases and J lost 5; bases outside the gene matches: 3. The variable domain in full, completed from reference TRBV5-4 and TRBJ2-1, reads ETGVTQSPTHLIKTRGQQVTLRCSSQSGHNTVSWYQQALGQGPQFIFQYYREEENGRGNFPPRFSGLQFPNYSSELNVNALELDDSALYLCASSSGTGGHNEQFFGPGTRLTVL.

V and J are TRBV5-1 and TRBJ1-1; no clear D. Germline V CDR1 and CDR2: SGHRS, YFSETQ. The CDR3 is 13 residues long. V was pared by 0 bases and J by 6 bases, with 9 bases between. The CDR3: CASSLVGMSEAFF. CDR3 bases: TGCGCCAGCAGCTTGGTGGGTATGTCTGAAGCTTTCTTT.

The table lists this clone with a count of one. The chain combines TRBV10-3 with TRBJ2-3; 9 nucleotides align to TRBD2. V trimming: 2 bases; J trimming: 0 bases; junction bases outside the gene matches: 3. Germline CDR1 ENHRY, CDR2 SYGVKD. This CDR3 is 16 amino acids long. CDR3 nucleotides: TGTGCCATCAGTGAGAGACTAGCGGCTAGCACAGATACGCAGTATTTT. Protein sequence: CAISERLAASTDTQYF.

The chain is built from TRBV27 and TRBJ1-5, with D maybe TRBD1 (6 bases). V lost 2 bases, J lost 0 bases, and 14 bases lay in between. This CDR3 has 17 residues. Per germline, CDR1 MNHEY and CDR2 SMNVEV (reference sequence). CDR3 DNA sequence: TGTGCCAGCAGTTTAAGCGGGGACAACTATAGCAATCAGCCCCAGCATTTT. Its protein product is CASSLSGDNYSNQPQHF.

This clone has only one observation. The V call is TRBV9, the J call TRBJ1-1; D is possibly TRBD1 (5 bases). V dropped 0 bases and J dropped 8 bases, with 17 bases sitting between them. The CDR3 loop spans 15 amino acids. CDR1 is SGDLS, CDR2 YYNGEE, per germline. CDR3 nucleotide sequence: TGTGCCAGCAGCGTAGCTCCAGGGCCAGCCAAGGAAGCTTTCTTT. Encoded protein: CASSVAPGPAKEAFF.

This clone was picked up many times. The chain joins TRBV9 to TRBJ2-4, with a possible D match to TRBD2 (5 bases). Germline assignment: CDR1 SGDLS and CDR2 YYNGEE. V lost 0 bases and J lost 0, with 7 bases in between. The CDR3 totals 15 residues. CDR3 residues: CASSVGAGAKNIQYF. The DNA of the CDR3 is TGTGCCAGCAGCGTAGGGGCGGGAGCCAAAAACATTCAGTACTTC. Full variable domain (rest looked up from reference TRBV9 and TRBJ2-4): DSGVTQTPKHLITATGQRVTLRCSPRSGDLSVYWYQQSLDQGLQFLIQYYNGEERAKGNILERFSAQQFPDLHSELNLSSLELGDSALYFCASSVGAGAKNIQYFGAGTRLSVL.